This TCR beta chain originates from a study of shared clonotypes between healthy human individuals. Broader study findings: A generally larger estimated richness was seen in naive subsets than in memory subsets.

Germline-derived CDR1 and CDR2 are GTSNPN and SVGIG (reference sequence). Trimming shortened V by 5 bases and J by 0 bases, and 23 bases separated the two germline ends. CDR3 length equals 17 residues. As concerns this clone: Its antigen is unknown.

Both subsets, CD45RA+ naive and CD45RA-negative memory, were split from the CD4+ cells. Repertoires were generated with immunoSEQ multiplex PCR, while TCRdb's copy carries only in-frame clones and drops some. The data hold 950,000 to 1,100,000 clones, with 78% observed a single time. The sample was memory CD4+ T cells from PBMCs. As to subset: CD45RA-negative fraction. This TCR was sampled from a man aged 18 to 30 in good health. Some clones in this sample may be carry-over from other donors' samples. The gene calls are TRBV30 and TRBJ2-7; the D gene could be TRBD1 or TRBD2 (5 bases each). In DNA form, the CDR3 reads TGTGCCTGGGGGGGAAGAGCGACGGGGAAAAGCTCCTACGAGCAGTACTTC. Translation gives CAWGGRATGKSSYEQYF.